The present T cell receptor beta chain was sequenced within a study of T-cell memory formation after mild COVID-19. TCRdb called the 5' RACE reads again in MiXCR, with one record for every CDR3 protein. The profile shows roughly 580,000 distinct CDR3 sequences, under 20% of them singletons. The germline V gene encodes CDR1 SGHTA and CDR2 FQGTGA. The CDR3 length is 13 residues. The V segment lost 5 bases and the J segment 5 bases; nucleotides outside the gene matches: 3. This clonotype was counted ten times or more. Antigen unknown. Whole-study findings and limits: Clones contracting across day 15 to 85 had a balanced CD4/CD8 profile; later expanding clones leaned CD4+.

This rearrangement joins TRBV7-3 to TRBJ2-7; 10 positions agree with TRBD1. Sequencing was done on a sample of PBMCs or a T cell subset sorted from them (not recorded which). This sequence was found in an adult woman who had mild COVID-19 (a few samples of this study predate the infection). Cell type and time point are not known. The CDR3 region has the DNA TGTGCCAGCAGCCCTGGGACAGGGGACGAGCAGTACTTC. Its translation is CASSPGTGDEQYF.